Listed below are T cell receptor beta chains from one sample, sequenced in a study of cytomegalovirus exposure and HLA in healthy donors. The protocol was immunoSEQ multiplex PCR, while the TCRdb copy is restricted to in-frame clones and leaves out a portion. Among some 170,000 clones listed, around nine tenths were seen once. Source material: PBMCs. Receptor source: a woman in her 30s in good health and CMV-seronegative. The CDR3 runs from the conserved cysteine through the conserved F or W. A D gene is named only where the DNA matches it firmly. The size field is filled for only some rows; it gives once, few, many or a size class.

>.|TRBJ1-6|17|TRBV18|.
TGTGCCAGCTCACCTCGGGGTCTGAGCTCCTATAATTCACCCCTCCACTTT
CASSPRGLSSYNSPLHF
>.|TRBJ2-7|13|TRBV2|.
TGTGCCAGCAGTAAGGGGATGGAGTTGGTGCAGTACTTC
CASSKGMELVQYF
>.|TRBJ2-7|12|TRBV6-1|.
TGTGCCAGCAGTCCTGCCTACTACGAGCAGTACTTC
CASSPAYYEQYF
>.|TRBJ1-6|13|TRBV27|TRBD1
TGTGCCAGCACCCGGACAGGGTATTCACCCCTCCACTTT
CASTRTGYSPLHF
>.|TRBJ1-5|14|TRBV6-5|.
TGTGCCAGCAGTTATTCAGGCCGCAATCAGCCCCAGCATTTT
CASSYSGRNQPQHF
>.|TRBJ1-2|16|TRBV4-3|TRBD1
TGCGCCAGCAGCCCGGGGACAGGGGCAAGGAGTGGTGGCTACACCTTC
CASSPGTGARSGGYTF
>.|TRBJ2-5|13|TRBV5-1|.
TGCGCCAGCACCCGACAGTTTCAAGAGACCCAGTACTTC
CASTRQFQETQYF
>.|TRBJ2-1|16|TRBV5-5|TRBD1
TGTGCCAGCAGCTCCCCTCTGGGACAGGGCAACAATGAGCAGTTCTTC
CASSSPLGQGNNEQFF
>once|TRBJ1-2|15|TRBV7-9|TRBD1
TGTGCCAGCAGCTTAGCGACAGGGGGCAACTATGGCTACACCTTC
CASSLATGGNYGYTF
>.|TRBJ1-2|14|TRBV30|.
TGTGCCTGGAGTGTACAGGGAAAGTACTATGGCTACACCTTC
CAWSVQGKYYGYTF
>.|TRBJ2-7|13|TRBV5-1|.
TGCGCCAGCAGCTTCAAGGACACGTACGAGCAGTACTTC
CASSFKDTYEQYF
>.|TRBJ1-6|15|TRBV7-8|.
TGTGCCAGCAGCTTAGTTGGCGGGGCCGGGTCACCCCTCCACTTT
CASSLVGGAGSPLHF
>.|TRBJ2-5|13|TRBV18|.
TGTGCCAGCTCCCCGGGACGGGAGGAGACCCAGTACTTC
CASSPGREETQYF
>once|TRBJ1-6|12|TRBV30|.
TGTGCCTGGATGGCGCGGGGCTCACCCCTCCACTTT
CAWMARGSPLHF
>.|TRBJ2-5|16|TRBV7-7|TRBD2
TGTGCTAGCAGCTCTAGGGGACTAGCGGGGCAAGAGACCCAGTACTTC
CASSSRGLAGQETQYF
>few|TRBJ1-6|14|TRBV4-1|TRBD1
TGCGCCAGCAGCCCGGGACAGGCCGATTCACCCCTCCACTTT
CASSPGQADSPLHF
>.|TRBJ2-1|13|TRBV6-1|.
TGTGCCAGCAGTGAACTAGCATACAATGAGCAGTTCTTC
CASSELAYNEQFF
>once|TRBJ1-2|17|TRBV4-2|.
TGTGCCAGCAGCCAAGATTTGGGGCAGGGAATCTCCTATGGCTACACCTTC
CASSQDLGQGISYGYTF
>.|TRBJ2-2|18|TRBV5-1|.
TGCGCCAGCAGCTTGACTGGGTGGGGCCATCGAGAGACCGGGGAGCTGTTTTTT
CASSLTGWGHRETGELFF
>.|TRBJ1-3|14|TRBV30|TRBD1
TGTGCCTGGAGTGAGGGACAGCCCGGAAACACCATATATTTT
CAWSEGQPGNTIYF
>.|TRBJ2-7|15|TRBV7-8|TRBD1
TGTGCCACCCGGACAGGGCCGGGCCGTTCCTACGAGCAGTACTTC
CATRTGPGRSYEQYF
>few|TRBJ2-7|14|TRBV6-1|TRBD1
TGTGCCAGCAGTCGGGGGGACAGGGCTAACGAGCAGTACTTC
CASSRGDRANEQYF
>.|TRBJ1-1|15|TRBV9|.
TGTGCCAGCAGCGTAGATTGGAGATGGGGGGCTGAAGCTTTCTTT
CASSVDWRWGAEAFF
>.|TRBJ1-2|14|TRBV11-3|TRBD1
TGTGCCAGCAGCTGGACAGGGGGCTGCTATGGCTACACCTTC
CASSWTGGCYGYTF
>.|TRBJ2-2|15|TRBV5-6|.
TGTGCCAGCAGGGAAAGACAGCCTAACACCGGGGAGCTGTTTTTT
CASRERQPNTGELFF
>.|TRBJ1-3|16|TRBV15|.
TGTGCCACCAGCAGTACGTTGGGGGGAACTGGAAACACCATATATTTT
CATSSTLGGTGNTIYF
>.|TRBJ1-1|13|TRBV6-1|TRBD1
TGTGCCAGCAGTTTAACAGGGGCGTGGGGAGCTTTCTTT
CASSLTGAWGAFF
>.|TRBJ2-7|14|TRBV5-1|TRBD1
TGCGCCAGCAGACCCGGACAGGGGGCCTACGAGCAGTACTTC
CASRPGQGAYEQYF
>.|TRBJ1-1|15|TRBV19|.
TGTGCCAGTAGTATGCGGGGCTTTGCGGACACTGAAGCTTTCTTT
CASSMRGFADTEAFF
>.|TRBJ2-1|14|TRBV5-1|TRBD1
TGCGCCAGCAGCTGGGGACAGGCTTTCAATGAGCAGTTCTTC
CASSWGQAFNEQFF
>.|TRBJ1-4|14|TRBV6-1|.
TGTGCCAGCAGGGAGGGATTCGACTATGAAAAACTGTTTTTT
CASREGFDYEKLFF
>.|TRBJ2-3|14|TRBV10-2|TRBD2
TGCGCCAGCAGATTTGGGGGGGTTACAGATACGCAGTATTTT
CASRFGGVTDTQYF
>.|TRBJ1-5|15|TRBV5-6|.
TGTGCCAGCAGCTTGGTCCAGGATATTCATCAGCCCCAGCATTTT
CASSLVQDIHQPQHF
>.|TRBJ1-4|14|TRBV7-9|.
TGTGCCAGCAGCTATGACAGGCTCTTCGAAAAACTGTTTTTT
CASSYDRLFEKLFF